The 25 T cell receptor beta chains below were found in one sample sequenced in a study of blood T cells in healthy people across ages. Primers used in a second PCR of roughly 6 to 11 cycles were a sample-barcoded 5' primer and a J-beta primer mix. TCRdb fed the 5' RACE reads into MiXCR, producing one record per CDR3 protein. The table shows 1.5 million to 2 million distinct CDR3 sequences, with roughly 52% occurring only once. The sample comprised blood. These receptors were taken from a woman aged 40 to 50 in good health.

This chain joins TRBV24-1 and TRBJ2-3; D is uncertain. The CDR3 runs to 18 residues. Looked up from germline, CDR1 is KGHDR and CDR2 is SFDVKD. Trimming took off 6 bases at V and 6 bases at J, with 27 bases between the two ends. CDR3 sequence reads: CATSPSRVSLTERDTQYF. As DNA, the CDR3 is TGTGCCACCAGTCCCTCTAGGGTGAGCCTAACGGAGAGGGATACGCAGTATTTT.

The rearrangement joins TRBV7-9 to TRBJ1-1; D not resolved. Germline-derived CDR1 and CDR2 are SEHNR and FQNEAQ (reference sequence). Trimming removed 4 bases at V and 1 base at J, with 10 bases between. CDR3 length equals 14 residues. This chain's CDR3 is CASSSKAANTEAFF. The CDR3 DNA sequence: TGTGCCAGCAGCTCAAAGGCCGCGAACACTGAAGCTTTCTTT. The variable domain in full, with the rest retrieved from reference TRBV7-9 and TRBJ1-1, is DTGVSQNPRHKITKRGQNVTFRCDPISEHNRLYWYRQTLGQGPEFLTYFQNEAQLEKSRLLSDRFSAERPKGSFSTLEIQRTEQGDSAMYLCASSSKAANTEAFFGQGTRLTVV.

The genes are TRBV5-1 and TRBJ2-7; TRBD1 matches at 9 bases. The V segment lost 1 base and the J segment 5 bases; nucleotides outside the gene matches: 7. The length of the CDR3 is 15 residues. Germline CDR1 is SGHRS and CDR2 is YFSETQ. The CDR3 sequence is CASSLQGQGLDEQYF. CDR3 bases: TGCGCCAGCAGCTTGCAGGGACAGGGTCTCGACGAGCAGTACTTC. The full variable domain, its missing parts supplied by reference TRBV5-1 and TRBJ2-7, is KAGVTQTPRYLIKTRGQQVTLSCSPISGHRSVSWYQQTPGQGLQFLFEYFSETQRNKGNFPGRFSGRQFSNSRSEMNVSTLELGDSALYLCASSLQGQGLDEQYFGPGTRLTVT.

Only a few counts were recorded for this clonotype. This chain uses TRBV20-1 with TRBJ2-5; D remains ambiguous. V was clipped by 1 base and J by 0 bases, with 3 bases between them. Germline CDR1 and CDR2: DFQATT and SNEGSKA (reference sequence). This CDR3 contains 12 residues. The CDR3 here is CSARVYQETQYF. DNA of the CDR3: TGCAGTGCTAGAGTCTACCAAGAGACCCAGTACTTC.

The V call is TRBV12-3 or TRBV12-4, the J call TRBJ1-1; D unclear. This CDR3 has 14 residues. The germline V and J ends were trimmed by 6 bases and 2 bases, with 13 bases remaining between them. The CDR3 reads CASRVEGHNTEAFF. The CDR3 nucleotides read TGTGCCAGCAGGGTGGAGGGCCATAACACTGAAGCTTTCTTT.

Here the CDR3 DNA reads TGTGCCAGCAGTCCGCAACGCGTGCGGGGACCCCCGACAGATACGCAGTATTTT. This translates into CASSPQRVRGPPTDTQYF. This chain uses TRBV6-1 with TRBJ2-3; TRBD2 might be the D (6 bases). Trimming cost V 5 bases and J 3 bases, with 24 bases left between them. Germline V CDR1 and CDR2: MNHNS, SASEGT. This CDR3 is built from 18 residues.

CDR3 protein: CSATDRNTEAFF. Written as DNA, the CDR3 is TGCAGTGCTACTGACAGGAACACTGAAGCTTTCTTT. V and J are TRBV20-1 and TRBJ1-1; D might be TRBD1 (5 bases). From germline, CDR1 is DFQATT and CDR2 SNEGSKA (reference sequence). The CDR3 is 12 amino acids. Trimming took 4 bases from V and 1 from J, leaving 7 bases between them.

The chain is built from TRBV28 and TRBJ1-2, with 12 positions matching TRBD1. With 6 bases clipped from V and 6 bases from J, the junction kept 11 bases outside the gene matches. Germline-derived CDR1 and CDR2 are MDHEN and SYDVKM. This CDR3 has 16 residues. The CDR3 region is CASSPPWGQGAHGYTF. CDR3 DNA sequence: TGTGCCAGCAGCCCCCCGTGGGGACAGGGGGCCCATGGCTACACCTTC.

The rearrangement links TRBV5-8 to TRBJ2-6; D is perhaps TRBD2 (6 bases). CDR1 is SGHTS and CDR2 is YDEGEE in the germline V gene. V lost 3 bases to trimming and J lost 2 bases, with 12 bases between them. The CDR3 has 16 residues. This CDR3 reads CASSYRRGAGANVLTF. CDR3 in DNA: TGTGCCAGCAGCTACCGGAGGGGAGCTGGGGCCAACGTCCTGACTTTC.

The chain uses TRBV7-3 and TRBJ1-1, with TRBD1 matching 12 bases. Germline V CDR1 and CDR2: SGHTA, FQGTGA. J gave up 1 base and V 5 bases, and 11 bases lay outside the gene matches. The CDR3 runs 18 residues. CDR3 DNA: TGTGCCAGCAGCAAAACACCGGGACAGGGGGCAGGGAACACTGAAGCTTTCTTT. This sequence encodes CASSKTPGQGAGNTEAFF.

V and J are TRBV7-9 and TRBJ1-2; D possibly corresponds to TRBD1 (6 bases). The ends were cut back, 0 bases at V and 7 bases at J, with 15 bases in the middle. Per germline, CDR1 SEHNR and CDR2 FQNEAQ (reference sequence). CDR3 length: 15 residues. The CDR3 DNA sequence: TGTGCCAGCAGCTTAGCGCGAAACAGGGCCAGTGGCTACACCTTC. It encodes CASSLARNRASGYTF.

There are a few counts of this clonotype. This CDR3 is CASSTLRALKETQYF. The CDR3 DNA is TGTGCCAGCAGCACCTTAAGAGCGTTAAAAGAGACCCAGTACTTC. The chain uses TRBV7-2 and TRBJ2-5; D not resolved. Germline V lookup: CDR1 SGHTA, CDR2 FQGNSA. The CDR3 is made up of 15 amino acids. V dropped 5 bases and J dropped 3 bases, with 16 bases sitting between them.

This chain joins TRBV20-1 and TRBJ2-5, with a possible D match to TRBD2 (5 bases). The germline gives CDR1 DFQATT, CDR2 SNEGSKA (reference sequence). This CDR3 has 11 residues. Trimming took off 5 bases at V and 11 bases at J, with 15 bases between the two ends. The CDR3, as DNA: TGCAGTGCTCCATATGTTGGGGAGCAGTACTTC. As protein: CSAPYVGEQYF.

The J gene is TRBJ1-5, the V gene TRBV5-5, with D possibly TRBD1 on 5 matching bases. CDR3 length equals 13 residues. Germline V gene lookup returns CDR1 SGHKS and CDR2 YYEKEE (reference sequence). V dropped 5 bases and J dropped 4 bases, with 10 bases sitting between them. The CDR3 loop is CASRLQVNQPQHF. Here the CDR3 DNA reads TGTGCCAGCAGACTACAGGTTAATCAGCCCCAGCATTTT.

The rearrangement uses TRBV2 and TRBJ2-1, with a weak D call TRBD2 (5 bases). Germline-derived CDR1 and CDR2 are SNHLY and FYNNEI. The CDR3 has 15 residues. Trimming removed 0 bases at V and 9 bases at J, with 15 bases between. The CDR3 loop is CASSEAQRVASEQFF. CDR3 nucleotide sequence: TGTGCCAGCAGTGAAGCGCAGAGGGTAGCTAGTGAGCAGTTCTTC.

This clonotype was recorded a few times. The rearrangement uses TRBV7-2 and TRBJ2-5, with TRBD2 matching over 10 bases. J gave up 1 base and V 3 bases, and 5 bases lay outside the gene matches. Germline lookup yields CDR1 SGHTA and CDR2 FQGNSA. The CDR3 extends over 16 amino acids. The CDR3 nucleotides read TGTGCCAGCAGCTTCCTAGCGGGGGCCGTCCAAGAGACCCAGTACTTC. Protein: CASSFLAGAVQETQYF.

The chain uses TRBV29-1 and TRBJ2-5; 8 nucleotides agree with TRBD2. Unmatched junction bases numbered 7, after V lost 1 base and J lost 3 bases. Germline CDR1 reads SQVTM; CDR2 reads ANQGSEA. The length of the CDR3 is 15 residues. The CDR3 DNA is TGCAGCGTTGAAGGGAGCGGGGGCAGTGAAGAGACCCAGTACTTC. This sequence encodes CSVEGSGGSEETQYF.

This chain uses TRBV6-2 or TRBV6-3 with TRBJ2-7; either TRBD1 or TRBD2 may fit D (5 bases each). This CDR3 comprises 13 residues. V was shortened by 5 bases and J by 10 bases, with 18 bases between the two germline ends. Germline V gene data show CDR1 as MNHEY and CDR2 as SVGEGT. The CDR3 loop is CASSRGVSNPQYF. CDR3 in DNA: TGTGCCAGCAGTCGGGGCGTTTCGAACCCCCAGTACTTC.

The table lists this clonotype with a few counts. The chain has TRBV4-1 and TRBJ2-7; D gene ambiguous. V was trimmed by 1 base and J by 4 bases, leaving 20 bases between them. This CDR3 region has 17 residues. Germline-derived CDR1 and CDR2 are MGHRA and YSYEKL. Here the CDR3 DNA reads TGCGCCAGCAGCCAAGTGGAATTGAGTACGGACCTTTACGAGCAGTACTTC. Its translation is CASSQVELSTDLYEQYF.

The chain is built from TRBV20-1 and TRBJ1-5; no reliable D call. V shed 1 base and J shed 6 bases, with 4 bases lying between them. Germline CDR1 reads DFQATT; CDR2 reads SNEGSKA (reference sequence). This CDR3 region has 11 residues. CDR3 in amino acids: CSARGTQPQHF. DNA of the CDR3: TGCAGTGCTAGAGGCACTCAGCCCCAGCATTTT.

This clonotype came up a few times. This sequence joins TRBV9 and TRBJ2-7; a possible D gene is TRBD2 (5 bases). V lost 0 bases and J lost 3, with 16 bases in between. Germline-derived CDR1 and CDR2 are SGDLS and YYNGEE. CDR3 size: 16 residues. CDR3 sequence (DNA): TGTGCCAGCAGCGTAGCTCAAGGGAGTGGATTCTACGAGCAGTACTTC. Its translation: CASSVAQGSGFYEQYF.

The chain combines TRBV7-2 with TRBJ2-4, with D uncertain. The DNA end is a closer match to TRBJ2-7, so the J assignment may be wrong. This CDR3 has 16 residues. CDR1 and CDR2 from the germline V gene are SGHTA and FQGNSA. CDR3 bases: TGTGCCAGCAGCTCTTCGTTAGGCCTACTCTGGTACGAGCAGTACTTC. As protein: CASSSSLGLLWYEQYF.

The rearrangement links TRBV4-3 to TRBJ2-1, with D perhaps matching TRBD1 or TRBD2 (5 bases each). From germline, CDR1 is LGHNA and CDR2 YSLEER. The germline V and J ends were trimmed by 5 bases and 8 bases, with 19 bases remaining between them. This CDR3 is built from 15 residues. The DNA of the CDR3 is TGCGCCAGCAGCGAGGGGTTGGGGCCGATGGATGAGCAGTTCTTC. This sequence encodes CASSEGLGPMDEQFF.

The genes are TRBV2 and TRBJ2-3; D unresolved. The V and J ends lost 9 bases and 0 bases respectively, with 7 bases between them. The germline CDR1 and CDR2 sequences are SNHLY and FYNNEI. The CDR3 length is 12 residues. This CDR3 reads CASTSSTDTQYF. In DNA form, the CDR3 reads TGTGCCAGTACCTCTAGCACAGATACGCAGTATTTT.

This chain connects TRBV5-1 to TRBJ2-7; D may be TRBD1 (5 bases). The CDR3 has 14 amino acids. The ends were cut back, 4 bases at V and 1 base at J, with 12 bases in the middle. CDR1 is SGHRS and CDR2 is YFSETQ in the germline V gene. CDR3 amino acids: CASSTAGQSYEQYF. In DNA, the CDR3 is TGCGCCAGCAGCACCGCAGGACAATCCTACGAGCAGTACTTC.